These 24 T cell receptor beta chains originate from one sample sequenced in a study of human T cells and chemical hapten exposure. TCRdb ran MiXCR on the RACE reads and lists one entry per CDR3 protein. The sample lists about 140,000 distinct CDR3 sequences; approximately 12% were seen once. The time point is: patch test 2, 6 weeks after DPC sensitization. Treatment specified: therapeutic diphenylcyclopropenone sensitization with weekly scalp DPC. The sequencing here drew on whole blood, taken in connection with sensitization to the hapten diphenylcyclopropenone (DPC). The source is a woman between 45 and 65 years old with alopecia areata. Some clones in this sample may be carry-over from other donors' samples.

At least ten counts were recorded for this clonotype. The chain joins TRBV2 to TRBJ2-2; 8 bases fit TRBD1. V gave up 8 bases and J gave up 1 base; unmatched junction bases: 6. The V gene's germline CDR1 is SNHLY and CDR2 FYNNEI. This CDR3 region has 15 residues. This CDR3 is CASSWTGMNTGELFF. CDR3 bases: TGTGCCAGCTCCTGGACAGGGATGAACACCGGGGAGCTGTTTTTT.

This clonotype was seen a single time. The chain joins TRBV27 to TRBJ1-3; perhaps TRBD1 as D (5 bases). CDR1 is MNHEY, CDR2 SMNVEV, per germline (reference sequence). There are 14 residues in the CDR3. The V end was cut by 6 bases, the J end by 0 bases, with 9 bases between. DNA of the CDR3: TGTGCCAGCAGATTGGGACGCTCTGGAAACACCATATATTTT. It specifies CASRLGRSGNTIYF.

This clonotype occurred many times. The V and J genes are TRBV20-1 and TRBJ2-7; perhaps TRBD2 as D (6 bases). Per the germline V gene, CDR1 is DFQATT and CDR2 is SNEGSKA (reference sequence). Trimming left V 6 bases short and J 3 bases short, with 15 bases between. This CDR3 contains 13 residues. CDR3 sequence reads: CSASRDWNYEQYF. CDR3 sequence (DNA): TGCAGTGCCAGTCGGGACTGGAACTACGAGCAGTACTTC.

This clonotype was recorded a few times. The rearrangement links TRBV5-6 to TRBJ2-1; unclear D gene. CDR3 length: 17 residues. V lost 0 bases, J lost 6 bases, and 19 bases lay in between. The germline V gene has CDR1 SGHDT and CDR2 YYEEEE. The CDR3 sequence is CASSLGYGLGSGNEQFF. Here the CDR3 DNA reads TGTGCCAGCAGCTTGGGCTACGGCCTAGGAAGTGGCAATGAGCAGTTCTTC.

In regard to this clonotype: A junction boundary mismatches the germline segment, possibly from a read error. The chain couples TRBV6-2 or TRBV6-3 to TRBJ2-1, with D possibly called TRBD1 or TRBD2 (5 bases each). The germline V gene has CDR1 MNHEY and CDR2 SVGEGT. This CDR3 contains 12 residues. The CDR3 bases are TGTGCCAGCAGTTACCGGGCCGGTTGGGGGTTTTTC. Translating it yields CASSYRAGWGFF.

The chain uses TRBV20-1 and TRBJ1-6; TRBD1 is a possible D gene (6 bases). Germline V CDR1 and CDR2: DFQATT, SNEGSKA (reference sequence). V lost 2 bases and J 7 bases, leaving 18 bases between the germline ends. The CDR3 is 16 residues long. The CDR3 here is CSARLGGAGRNSPLHF. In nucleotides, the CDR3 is TGCAGTGCTAGATTGGGGGGGGCCGGTCGAAATTCACCCCTCCACTTT.

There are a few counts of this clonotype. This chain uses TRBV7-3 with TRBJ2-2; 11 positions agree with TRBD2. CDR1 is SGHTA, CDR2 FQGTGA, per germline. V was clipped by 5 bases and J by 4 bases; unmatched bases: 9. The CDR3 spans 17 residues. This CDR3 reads CASSAYTSGGRTGELFF. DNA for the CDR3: TGTGCCAGCAGCGCCTATACTAGCGGGGGACGCACCGGGGAGCTGTTTTTT.

CDR3 in DNA: TGTGCCAGCAGCTTGGTAGGGGGATTCGATGGCTACACCTTC. This translates into CASSLVGGFDGYTF. The chain employs TRBV5-4 and TRBJ1-2; maybe TRBD1 (6 bases). Germline V CDR1 and CDR2: SGHNT, YYREEE (reference sequence). This CDR3 region has 14 residues. V was trimmed by 0 bases and J by 6 bases, leaving 12 bases between them.

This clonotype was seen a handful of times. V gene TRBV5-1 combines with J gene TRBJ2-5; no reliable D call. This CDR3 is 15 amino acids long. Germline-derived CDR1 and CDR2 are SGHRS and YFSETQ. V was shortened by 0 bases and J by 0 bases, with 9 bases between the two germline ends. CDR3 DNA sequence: TGCGCCAGCAGCTTGGCCCGACGCAACCAAGAGACCCAGTACTTC. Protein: CASSLARRNQETQYF. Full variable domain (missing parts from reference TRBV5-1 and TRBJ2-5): KAGVTQTPRYLIKTRGQQVTLSCSPISGHRSVSWYQQTPGQGLQFLFEYFSETQRNKGNFPGRFSGRQFSNSRSEMNVSTLELGDSALYLCASSLARRNQETQYFGPGTRLLVL.

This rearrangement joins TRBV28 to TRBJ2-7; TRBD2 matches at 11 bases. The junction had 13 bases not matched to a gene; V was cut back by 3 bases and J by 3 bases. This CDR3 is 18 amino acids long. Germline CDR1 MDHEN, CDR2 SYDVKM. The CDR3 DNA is TGTGCCAGCAGTTTTGGCCGATCTGGGACTAGCGGCCTCTACGAGCAGTACTTC. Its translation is CASSFGRSGTSGLYEQYF.

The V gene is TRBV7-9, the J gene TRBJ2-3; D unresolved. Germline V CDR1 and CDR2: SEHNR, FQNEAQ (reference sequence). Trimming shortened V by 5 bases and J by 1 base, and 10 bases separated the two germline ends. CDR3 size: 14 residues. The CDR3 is CASSQEAGTDTQYF. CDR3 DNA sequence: TGTGCCAGCAGCCAGGAAGCCGGCACAGATACGCAGTATTTT.

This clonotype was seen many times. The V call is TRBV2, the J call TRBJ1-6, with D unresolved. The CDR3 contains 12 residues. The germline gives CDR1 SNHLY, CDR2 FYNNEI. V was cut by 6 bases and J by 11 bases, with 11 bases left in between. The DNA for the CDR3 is TGTGCCAGCAGGTCGGACGGCCCACCCCTCCACTTT. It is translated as CASRSDGPPLHF. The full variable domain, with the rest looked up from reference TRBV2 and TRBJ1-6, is EPEVTQTPSHQVTQMGQEVILRCVPISNHLYFYWYRQILGQKVEFLVSFYNNEISEKSEIFDDQFSVERPDGSNFTLKIRSTKLEDSAMYFCASRSDGPPLHFGNGTRLTVT.

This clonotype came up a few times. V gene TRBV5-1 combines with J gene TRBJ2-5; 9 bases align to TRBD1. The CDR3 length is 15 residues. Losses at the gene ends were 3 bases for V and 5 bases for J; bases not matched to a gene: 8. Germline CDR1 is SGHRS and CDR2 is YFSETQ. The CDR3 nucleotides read TGCGCCAGCAGCTCAGGGACAGGGCTGTCGGAGACCCAGTACTTC. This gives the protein CASSSGTGLSETQYF.

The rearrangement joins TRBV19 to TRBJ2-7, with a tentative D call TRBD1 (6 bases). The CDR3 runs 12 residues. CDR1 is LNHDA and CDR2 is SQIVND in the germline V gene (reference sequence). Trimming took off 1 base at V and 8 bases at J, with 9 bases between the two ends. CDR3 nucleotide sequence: TGTGCCAGTAGTATAGTGGGGGACAAGCAGTACTTC. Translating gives CASSIVGDKQYF.

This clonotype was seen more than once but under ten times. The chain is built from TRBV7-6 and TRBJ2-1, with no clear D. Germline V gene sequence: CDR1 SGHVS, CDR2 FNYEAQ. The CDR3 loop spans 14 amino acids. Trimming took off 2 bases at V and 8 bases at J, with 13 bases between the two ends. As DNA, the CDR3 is TGTGCCAGCAGCTTACTCATCCATTTCGATGAGCAGTTCTTC. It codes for CASSLLIHFDEQFF.

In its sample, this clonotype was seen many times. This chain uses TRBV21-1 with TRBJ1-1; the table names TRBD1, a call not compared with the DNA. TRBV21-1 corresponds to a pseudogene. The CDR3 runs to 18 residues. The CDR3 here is CASSACRGTEIRTTEAFF. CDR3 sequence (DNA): TGTGCCAGCAGCGCCTGTAGGGGGACAGAAATACGGACCACTGAAGCTTTCTTT.

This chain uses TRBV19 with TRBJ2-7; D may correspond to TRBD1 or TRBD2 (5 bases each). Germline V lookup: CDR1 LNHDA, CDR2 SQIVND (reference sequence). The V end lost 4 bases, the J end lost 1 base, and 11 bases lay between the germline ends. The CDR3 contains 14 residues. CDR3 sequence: CASSRGPASYEQYF. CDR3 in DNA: TGTGCCAGTAGTAGGGGACCGGCTTCCTACGAGCAGTACTTC.

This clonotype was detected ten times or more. The CDR3 spells CASSPQRPDFNNEQFF. Written as DNA, the CDR3 is TGCGCCAGCAGCCCCCAGCGGCCGGACTTCAACAATGAGCAGTTCTTC. The chain links TRBV5-1 to TRBJ2-1; D possibly corresponds to TRBD2 (5 bases). Between the trimmed V and J ends, which lost 4 bases and 5 bases, there was a span of 19 bases. The CDR3 is 16 residues long. Germline V gives CDR1 SGHRS, CDR2 YFSETQ.

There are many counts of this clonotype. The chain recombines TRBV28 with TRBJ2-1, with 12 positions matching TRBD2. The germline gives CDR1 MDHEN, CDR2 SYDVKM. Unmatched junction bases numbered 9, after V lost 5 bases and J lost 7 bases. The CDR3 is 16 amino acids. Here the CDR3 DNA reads TGTGCCAGCAGTCCCGTCCCGGGACTAGCGGGTAATGAGCAGTTCTTC. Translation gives CASSPVPGLAGNEQFF.

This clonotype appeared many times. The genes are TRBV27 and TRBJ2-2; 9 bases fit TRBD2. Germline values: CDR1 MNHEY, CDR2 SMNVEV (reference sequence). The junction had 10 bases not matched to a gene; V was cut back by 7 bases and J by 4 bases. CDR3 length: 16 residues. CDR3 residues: CASTVLTSGATGELFF. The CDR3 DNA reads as TGTGCCAGCACCGTCCTGACTAGCGGAGCCACCGGGGAGCTGTTTTTT.

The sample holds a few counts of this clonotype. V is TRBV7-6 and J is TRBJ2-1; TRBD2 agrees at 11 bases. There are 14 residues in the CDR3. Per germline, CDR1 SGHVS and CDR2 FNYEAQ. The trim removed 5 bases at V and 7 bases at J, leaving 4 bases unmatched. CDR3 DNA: TGTGCCAGCAGCACGACTAGCGGGACAAATGAGCAGTTCTTC. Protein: CASSTTSGTNEQFF.

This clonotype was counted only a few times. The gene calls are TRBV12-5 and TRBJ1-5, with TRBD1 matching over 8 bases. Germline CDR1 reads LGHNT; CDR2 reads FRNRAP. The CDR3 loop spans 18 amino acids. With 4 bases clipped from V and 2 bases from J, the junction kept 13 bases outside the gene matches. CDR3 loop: CASGSILNTGGGNQPQHF. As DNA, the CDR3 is TGTGCTAGTGGTTCGATACTAAATACAGGGGGAGGCAATCAGCCCCAGCATTTT.

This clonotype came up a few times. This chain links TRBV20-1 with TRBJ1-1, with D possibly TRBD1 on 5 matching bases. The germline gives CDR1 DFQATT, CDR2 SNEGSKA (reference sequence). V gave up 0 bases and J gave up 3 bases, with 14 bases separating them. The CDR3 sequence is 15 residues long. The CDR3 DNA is TGCAGTGCTAGAGATTTCGGGGCCTTGGACACTGAAGCTTTCTTT. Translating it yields CSARDFGALDTEAFF.

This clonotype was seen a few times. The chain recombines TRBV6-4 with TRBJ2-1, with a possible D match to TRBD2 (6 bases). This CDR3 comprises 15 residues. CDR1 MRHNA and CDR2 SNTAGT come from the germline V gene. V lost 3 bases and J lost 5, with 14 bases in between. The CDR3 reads CASSEVASEDNEQFF. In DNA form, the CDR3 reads TGTGCCAGCAGTGAAGTTGCTAGCGAGGACAATGAGCAGTTCTTC.